This T cell receptor beta chain was identified during a study of blood T cell repertoires in COVID-19. Study overall: Sample material is recorded as cDNA or gDNA derived from T cells, B-cell-depleted T cells, or PBMCs.

Authors' processing steps: Estimates of nucleated cell counts were drawn from the amplification of reference gene primers. Method: immunoSEQ multiplex PCR; TCRdb's copy keeps in-frame clones and lacks some. The V and J calls and clone size come from that table; D and trimming were worked out from the DNA. The sample carries a few hundred thousand clones, approximately 82% recorded once. The CDR3 is 17 amino acids. Germline lookup yields CDR1 MNHEY and CDR2 SVGEGT. J was trimmed by 1 base and V by 5 bases; bases with no gene match: 10. The chain has TRBV6-2 or TRBV6-3 and TRBJ2-2; 7 nucleotides line up with TRBD2. The material sequenced was peripheral blood. This receptor was obtained from a woman aged 18-29 years with acute or convalescent COVID-19. The CDR3 loop reads CASSNPSVAGNTGELFF. The CDR3 DNA reads TGTGCCAGCAGTAACCCCTCGGTAGCGGGGAACACCGGGGAGCTGTTTTTT.